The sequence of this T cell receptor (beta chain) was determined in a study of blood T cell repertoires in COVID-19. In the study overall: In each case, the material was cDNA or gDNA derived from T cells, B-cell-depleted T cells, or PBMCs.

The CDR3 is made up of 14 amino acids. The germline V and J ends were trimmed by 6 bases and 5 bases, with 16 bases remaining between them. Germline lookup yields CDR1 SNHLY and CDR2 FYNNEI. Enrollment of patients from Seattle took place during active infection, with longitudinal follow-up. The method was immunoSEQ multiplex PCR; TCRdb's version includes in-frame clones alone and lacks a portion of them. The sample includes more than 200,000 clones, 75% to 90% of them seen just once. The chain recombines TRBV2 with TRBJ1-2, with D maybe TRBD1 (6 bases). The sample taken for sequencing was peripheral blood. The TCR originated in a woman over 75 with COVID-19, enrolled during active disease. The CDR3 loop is CASRDSGAGYGYTF. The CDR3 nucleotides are TGTGCCAGCAGGGACAGTGGAGCTGGGTATGGCTACACCTTC.